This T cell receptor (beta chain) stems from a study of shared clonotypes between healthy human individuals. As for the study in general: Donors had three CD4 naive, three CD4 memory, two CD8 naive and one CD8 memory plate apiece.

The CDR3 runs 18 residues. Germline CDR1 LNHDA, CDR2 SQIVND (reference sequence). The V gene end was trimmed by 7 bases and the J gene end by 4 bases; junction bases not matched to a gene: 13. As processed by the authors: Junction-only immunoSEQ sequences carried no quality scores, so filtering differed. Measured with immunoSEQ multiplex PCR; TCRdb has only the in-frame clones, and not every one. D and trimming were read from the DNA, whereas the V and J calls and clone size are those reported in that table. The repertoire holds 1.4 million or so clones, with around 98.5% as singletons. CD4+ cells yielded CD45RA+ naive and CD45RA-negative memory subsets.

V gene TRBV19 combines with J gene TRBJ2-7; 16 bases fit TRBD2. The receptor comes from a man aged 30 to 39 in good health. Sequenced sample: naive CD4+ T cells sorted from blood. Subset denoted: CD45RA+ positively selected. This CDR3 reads CASTPDRGLAGGSYEQYF. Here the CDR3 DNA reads TGTGCCAGTACTCCGGACAGGGGACTAGCGGGAGGGTCATACGAGCAGTACTTC.